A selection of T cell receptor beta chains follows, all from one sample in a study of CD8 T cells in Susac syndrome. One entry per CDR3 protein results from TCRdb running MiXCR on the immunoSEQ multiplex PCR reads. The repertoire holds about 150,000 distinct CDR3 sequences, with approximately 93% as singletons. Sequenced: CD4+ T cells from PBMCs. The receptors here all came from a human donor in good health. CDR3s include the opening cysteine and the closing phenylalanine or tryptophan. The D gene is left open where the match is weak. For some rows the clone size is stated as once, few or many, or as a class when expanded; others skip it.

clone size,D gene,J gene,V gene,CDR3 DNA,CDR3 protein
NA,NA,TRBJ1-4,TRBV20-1,TGCAGTGCTAGAGGGGGGGCAGGGACTAATGAAAAACTGTTTTTT,CSARGGAGTNEKLFF
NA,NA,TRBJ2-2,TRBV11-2,TGTGCCAGCAGAACCTTGAACACCGGGGAGCTGTTTTTT,CASRTLNTGELFF
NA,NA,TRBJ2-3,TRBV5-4,TGTGCCAGCAGCTTGGGACTGGACACAGATACGCAGTATTTT,CASSLGLDTDTQYF
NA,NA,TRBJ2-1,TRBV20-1,TGCAGTGCCGCGCAGTCTGGTAATGAGCAGTTCTTC,CSAAQSGNEQFF
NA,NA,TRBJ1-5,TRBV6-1,TGTGCCAGCAGCAAAAGTGGGAACCAGCCCCAGCATTTT,CASSKSGNQPQHF
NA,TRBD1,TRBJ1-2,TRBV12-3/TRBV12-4,TGTGCCAGCAGCCCGGACAGGCTCTATGGCTACACCTTC,CASSPDRLYGYTF
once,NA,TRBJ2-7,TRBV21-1,TGTGCCAGCAGCAAAGCGCAGGAGGGGGCGGTCACCTACGAGCAGTACTTC,CASSKAQEGAVTYEQYF
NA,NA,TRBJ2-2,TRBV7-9,TGTGCCAGCAGCTTGAGTGGGCGGGAGCTGTTTTTT,CASSLSGRELFF
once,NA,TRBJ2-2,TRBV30,TGTGCCTGGAAGGCAGGGAAAAGTTCTGTTGCCGGGGAGCTGTTTTTT,CAWKAGKSSVAGELFF
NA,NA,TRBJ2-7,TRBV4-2,TGTGCCAGCAGCCCTCTGGGGTCGGCCTACGAGCAGTACTTC,CASSPLGSAYEQYF
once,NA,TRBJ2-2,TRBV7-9,TGTGCCAGCAGCCCCTCCGGGAGGAACACCGGGGAGCTGTTTTTT,CASSPSGRNTGELFF
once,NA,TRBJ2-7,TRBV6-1,TGTGCCAGCAGTTCAGCGGGTGTAGTTAACGAGCAGTACTTC,CASSSAGVVNEQYF
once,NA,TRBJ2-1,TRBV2,TGTGCCAGCAGTGTCGAGTCCGGGAGAGGCGGTGAGCAGTTCTTC,CASSVESGRGGEQFF
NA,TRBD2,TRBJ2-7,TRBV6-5,TGTGCCAGCAGTTACGTGGGACTAGCGGGATCCGATCAGCAGTACTTC,CASSYVGLAGSDQQYF
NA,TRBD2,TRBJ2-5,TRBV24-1,TGTGCCACCAGTGAGGGTAGCGGGATCCAAGAGACCCAGTACTTC,CATSEGSGIQETQYF
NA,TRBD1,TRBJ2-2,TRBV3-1,TGTGCCAGCAGCCTACCGGGACAGGGTTTCGGGGAGCTGTTTTTT,CASSLPGQGFGELFF
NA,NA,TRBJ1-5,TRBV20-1,TGCAGTGCTAAGGCGGCGGGAATCAATCAGCCCCAGCATTTT,CSAKAAGINQPQHF
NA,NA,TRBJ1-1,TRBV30,TGTGCCTGGAGTGTTTTTACGAACACTGAAGCTTTCTTT,CAWSVFTNTEAFF
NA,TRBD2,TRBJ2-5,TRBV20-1,TGCAGTGCTAGAGTCTCTGCGGGAGGGGAGACCCAGTACTTC,CSARVSAGGETQYF
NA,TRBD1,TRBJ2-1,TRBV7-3,TGTGCCAGCAGCGCGCCGGGACAGGGGGGCAATGAGCAGTTCTTC,CASSAPGQGGNEQFF
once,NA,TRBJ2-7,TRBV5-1,TGCGCCAGCAGCCCGCGTGGTAATCGGGGACGGTCAACCTACGAGCAGTACTTC,CASSPRGNRGRSTYEQYF
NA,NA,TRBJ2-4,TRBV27,TGTGCCAGCAGTAAGACAGGCTTCAAAAACATTCAGTACTTC,CASSKTGFKNIQYF
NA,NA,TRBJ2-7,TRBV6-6,TGTGCCAGCAGTTACTCTCCAGGGAACGAGCAGTACTTC,CASSYSPGNEQYF
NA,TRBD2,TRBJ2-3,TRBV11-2,TGTGCCAGCAGCCAGTGGGCGGGACTAGCGACAGATACGCAGTATTTT,CASSQWAGLATDTQYF
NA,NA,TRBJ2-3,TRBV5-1,TGCGCCAGCAGCTTGAGCCTAGCTGGGGATACGCAGTATTTT,CASSLSLAGDTQYF
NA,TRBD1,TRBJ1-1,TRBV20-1,TGCAGTGCTAGCGCAGGACAGGCGGTTCCCACAACTGAAGCTTTCTTT,CSASAGQAVPTTEAFF
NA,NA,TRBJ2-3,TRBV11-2,TGTGCCAGCAGCTTACTCCCTGGCGGGAGCACAGATACGCAGTATTTT,CASSLLPGGSTDTQYF
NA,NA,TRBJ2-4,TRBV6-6,TGTGCCAGCAGCCCCGCGGCAGGCGGGAACATTCAGTACTTC,CASSPAAGGNIQYF
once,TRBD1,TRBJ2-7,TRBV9,TGTGCCAGCAGATACGACCAGGGGGTGGACGAGCAGTACTTC,CASRYDQGVDEQYF
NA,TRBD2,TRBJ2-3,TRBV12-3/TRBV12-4,TGTGCCAGCAGAAGAGGTAGCGGGAGTGATACAGATACGCAGTATTTT,CASRRGSGSDTDTQYF